Below are 16 T cell receptor beta chains sequenced from a single sample in a study of blood T cell repertoires in COVID-19. The method was immunoSEQ multiplex PCR; TCRdb's version includes in-frame clones alone and lacks a portion of them. Seen here are about 440,000 clones, around 88% observed once, and the top ten hold 4% to 5.5%. The sample consisted of peripheral blood. The receptor source for this set is a woman aged 25 to 39 with acute or convalescent COVID-19.

V gene TRBV4-1 combines with J gene TRBJ1-5; no clear D gene. This CDR3 region has 13 residues. Trimming took off 5 bases at V and 3 bases at J, with 8 bases between the two ends. Per the germline V gene, CDR1 is MGHRA and CDR2 is YSYEKL. CDR3 residues: CASSSGHNQPQHF. As DNA, the CDR3 is TGCGCCAGCAGCTCTGGGCACAATCAGCCCCAGCATTTT.

The V and J genes are TRBV6-5 and TRBJ2-3; TRBD2 might be the D (6 bases). V dropped 0 bases and J dropped 5 bases, with 6 bases sitting between them. Germline V gene lookup returns CDR1 MNHEY and CDR2 SVGAGI. The CDR3 is made up of 13 amino acids. The CDR3 DNA follows: TGTGCCAGCAGTTACTCCGGGGGAGATACGCAGTATTTT. It is translated as CASSYSGGDTQYF.

This chain links TRBV7-2 with TRBJ1-1; D call uncertain. The CDR3 has 13 amino acids. V dropped 3 bases and J dropped 1 base, with 6 bases sitting between them. The germline gives CDR1 SGHTA, CDR2 FQGNSA. The CDR3 region is CASSLYGNTEAFF. In DNA, the CDR3 is TGTGCCAGCAGCTTGTACGGGAACACTGAAGCTTTCTTT.

This clone has a handful of counts. The V call is TRBV27, the J call TRBJ1-6; 7 nucleotides match TRBD1. The J segment lost 0 bases and the V segment lost 5 bases, leaving 7 bases of the junction unmatched. Germline assignment: CDR1 MNHEY and CDR2 SMNVEV (reference sequence). This CDR3 comprises 17 residues. The CDR3 sequence is CASSARGLGSYNSPLHF. The CDR3 region has the DNA TGTGCCAGCAGTGCGAGGGGGCTGGGCTCCTATAATTCACCCCTCCACTTT.

This chain connects TRBV20-1 to TRBJ2-7, with 8 bases identical to TRBD1. The germline CDR1 and CDR2 sequences are DFQATT and SNEGSKA (reference sequence). V was clipped by 3 bases and J by 2 bases; unmatched bases: 15. CDR3 size: 17 residues. CDR3 sequence (DNA): TGCAGTGCTAGTAGGGGGACAGGCCTCCTTGTCGCCTACGAGCAGTACTTC. This codes for CSASRGTGLLVAYEQYF.

This chain links TRBV10-3 with TRBJ1-6, with D unresolved. Germline-derived CDR1 and CDR2 are ENHRY and SYGVKD. The CDR3 contains 13 residues. With 7 bases removed from V and 10 bases from J, the gap between germline ends came to 14 bases. The CDR3 DNA follows: TGTGCCATCAAGGCAGATTCACAGTCACCCCTCCACTTT. This gives the protein CAIKADSQSPLHF.

The V and J genes are TRBV19 and TRBJ2-2; D unclear. Per germline, CDR1 LNHDA and CDR2 SQIVND (reference sequence). Trimming cost V 3 bases and J 4 bases, with 9 bases left between them. The CDR3 runs to 14 residues. For the CDR3, the DNA is TGTGCCAGTAGTATGTATCTCGGCACCGGGGAGCTGTTTTTT. Translated: CASSMYLGTGELFF.

This chain joins TRBV7-9 and TRBJ2-1; 11 bases align to TRBD1. The CDR3 has 15 residues. The junction had 5 bases not matched to a gene; V was cut back by 4 bases and J by 6 bases. Germline V gives CDR1 SEHNR, CDR2 FQNEAQ (reference sequence). This chain's CDR3 is CASSSDRGPVNEQFF. CDR3 nucleotides: TGTGCCAGCAGCTCGGACAGGGGGCCAGTCAATGAGCAGTTCTTC.

The chain is built from TRBV5-3 and TRBJ1-5; D remains ambiguous. TRBV5-3 is flagged as an ORF with uncertain function. V shed 1 base and J shed 2 bases, with 13 bases lying between them. The CDR3 runs 16 residues. The CDR3 DNA sequence: TGTGCCAGAAGCTTGCCGTTTCGACACCGCAATCAGCCCCAGCATTTT. Translating gives CARSLPFRHRNQPQHF.

The chain carries TRBV14 and TRBJ2-3; TRBD2 matches at 8 bases. The CDR3 has 14 residues. With V trimmed by 5 bases and J by 3 bases, 4 bases remained unmatched. Germline loops: CDR1 SGHDN, CDR2 FVKESK. The CDR3 nucleotides are TGTGCCAGCAGCAAGCGGGGGACTACAGATACGCAGTATTTT. Its translation: CASSKRGTTDTQYF.

The chain carries TRBV9 and TRBJ1-2, with D uncertain. The V gene lost 0 bases and the J gene lost 1 base, with 7 bases spanning the gap. Germline lookup yields CDR1 SGDLS and CDR2 YYNGEE. CDR3 length: 14 residues. CDR3 sequence: CASSVANGNYGYTF. The CDR3 DNA follows: TGTGCCAGCAGCGTAGCTAACGGTAACTATGGCTACACCTTC.

The chain links TRBV28 to TRBJ1-5; a weak D match, TRBD1 (6 bases). Germline values: CDR1 MDHEN, CDR2 SYDVKM. The V gene lost 6 bases and the J gene lost 3 bases, with 9 bases spanning the gap. The CDR3 spans 13 residues. The CDR3 nucleotides are TGTGCCAGCAGAAGACAGGTCAATCAGCCCCAGCATTTT. Translating gives CASRRQVNQPQHF. Full variable domain (outside the CDR3, taken from reference TRBV28 and TRBJ1-5): DVKVTQSSRYLVKRTGEKVFLECVQDMDHENMFWYRQDPGLGLRLIYFSYDVKMKEKGDIPEGYSVSREKKERFSLILESASTNQTSMYLCASRRQVNQPQHFGDGTRLSIL.

This clone was seen a single time. The rearrangement links TRBV4-1 to TRBJ1-1; no reliable D call. Germline V CDR1 and CDR2: MGHRA, YSYEKL. The V end was cut by 0 bases, the J end by 1 base, with 12 bases between. The CDR3 is made up of 16 amino acids. In DNA, the CDR3 is TGCGCCAGCAGCCAAGAACGGAGGGCTGCGAACACTGAAGCTTTCTTT. The encoded protein is CASSQERRAANTEAFF.

The J gene is TRBJ2-3, the V gene TRBV6-6; perhaps TRBD1 as D (6 bases). The CDR3 sequence is 15 residues long. The germline V gene encodes CDR1 MNHNY and CDR2 SVGAGI (reference sequence). V lost 1 base and J lost 4, with 12 bases in between. The CDR3 here is CASSYLQGGADTQYF. The CDR3 coding sequence is TGTGCCAGCAGTTACTTACAGGGTGGGGCAGATACGCAGTATTTT.

The gene calls are TRBV9 and TRBJ2-7; 8 nucleotides line up with TRBD1. Germline CDR1 SGDLS, CDR2 YYNGEE. The CDR3 contains 16 residues. J lost 6 bases, V lost 3 bases, and 14 bases had no gene match. DNA of the CDR3: TGTGCCAGCAGCGGGGGACAGGATCTTTCGCTTGCCGAGCAGTACTTC. Protein sequence: CASSGGQDLSLAEQYF.

This clone has just one count. This chain uses TRBV28 with TRBJ1-2; 8 nucleotides align to TRBD1. Germline V gene sequence: CDR1 MDHEN, CDR2 SYDVKM. The V gene end was trimmed by 10 bases and the J gene end by 0 bases; junction bases not matched to a gene: 13. The CDR3 is 16 amino acids. The CDR3: CAIYTERDRSNYGYTF. The CDR3 nucleotides are TGTGCCATCTACACCGAGCGGGACAGGTCTAACTATGGCTACACCTTC.